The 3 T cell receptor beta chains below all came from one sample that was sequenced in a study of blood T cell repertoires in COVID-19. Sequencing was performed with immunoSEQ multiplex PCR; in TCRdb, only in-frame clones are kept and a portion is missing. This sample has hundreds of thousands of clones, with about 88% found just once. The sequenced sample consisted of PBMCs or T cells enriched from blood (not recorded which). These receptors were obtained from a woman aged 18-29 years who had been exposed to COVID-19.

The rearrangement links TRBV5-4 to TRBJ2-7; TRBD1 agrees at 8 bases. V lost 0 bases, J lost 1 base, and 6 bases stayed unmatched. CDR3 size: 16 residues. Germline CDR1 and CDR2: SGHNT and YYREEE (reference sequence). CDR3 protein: CASSLAGTGSSYEQYF. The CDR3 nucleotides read TGTGCCAGCAGCTTGGCCGGGACAGGTTCTTCCTACGAGCAGTACTTC. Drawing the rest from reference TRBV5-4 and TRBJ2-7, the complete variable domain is ETGVTQSPTHLIKTRGQQVTLRCSSQSGHNTVSWYQQALGQGPQFIFQYYREEENGRGNFPPRFSGLQFPNYSSELNVNALELDDSALYLCASSLAGTGSSYEQYFGPGTRLTVT.

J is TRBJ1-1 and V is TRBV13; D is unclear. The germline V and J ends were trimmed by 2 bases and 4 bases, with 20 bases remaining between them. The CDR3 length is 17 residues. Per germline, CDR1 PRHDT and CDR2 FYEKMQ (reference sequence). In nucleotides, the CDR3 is TGTGCCAGCAGCTTAAGGGCCCCACCCATACGGGGCACTGAAGCTTTCTTT. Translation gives CASSLRAPPIRGTEAFF. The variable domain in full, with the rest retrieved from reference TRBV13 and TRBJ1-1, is AAGVIQSPRHLIKEKRETATLKCYPIPRHDTVYWYQQGPGQDPQFLISFYEKMQSDKGSIPDRFSAQQFSDYHSELNMSSLELGDSALYFCASSLRAPPIRGTEAFFGQGTRLTVV.

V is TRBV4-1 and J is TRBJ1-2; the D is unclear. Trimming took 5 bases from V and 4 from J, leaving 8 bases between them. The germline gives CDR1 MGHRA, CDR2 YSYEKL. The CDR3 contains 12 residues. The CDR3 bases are TGCGCCAGCAGCGCCCAGGCCTATGGCTACACCTTC. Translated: CASSAQAYGYTF.